The T cell receptor beta chain under discussion was sequenced for a study of blood T cell repertoires in COVID-19 (dated by TCRdb to the early 2020s). In terms of the full investigation: The collaborator samples originated in the United States, Italy and Spain and spanned the acute and convalescent phases of COVID-19. The material from the prospective study consisted of cDNA or gDNA derived from T cells, B-cell-depleted T cells, or PBMCs. Samples were obtained from the ongoing ImmuneRACE study (first 160 participants) and from 1,200 or so subjects provided by 6 global collaborators. Nearly every sample came with metadata listing a de-identified subject ID, COVID-19 status, age in years and sex. The repertoires were made available in a free public database intended to serve as a resource for research on the immune response to SARS-CoV-2. HLA class I and class II types, where available, came from metadata supplied by the sample provider rather than from assay-based typing. Deeply sampled blood TCRbeta repertoires from subjects exposed to, actively infected with, or recovered from COVID-19 were included in the dataset.

Here V drops 0 bases and J drops 1 base, and the junction holds 5 bases not matched to any gene. Counted from cysteine to phenylalanine, this CDR3 has 17 amino acids. The sequence is cut down to CDR3 DNA, 51 bases in frame from base 1. As encoded in the germline V gene (reference sequence), CDR1 is SGHNT while CDR2 is YYREEE. Whole blood was collected in K2EDTA tubes by collaborating institutions according to the institutions' own protocols. For TCRbeta analysis, collaborator samples were shipped as frozen whole blood, as isolated PBMCs, or as DNA extracted from either sample type. The immunoSEQ Assay, a bias-controlled multiplex PCR, was used to amplify TCRbeta CDR3 regions from genomic DNA. Turning to the authors' computational methods: The number of nucleated cells in each sample was estimated by amplification of reference gene primers within the assay. To quantify the absolute abundance of each unique TCRbeta CDR3 rearrangement, sequence reads were collapsed and filtered. For each sample, productive Simpson clonality was calculated by taking the square root of Simpson's diversity index across productive rearrangements. Here the immuneACCESS table is served through TCRdb, limited to in-frame sequences with V and J called. Missing clones are a known gap in these copies; in checked studies unresolved V genes cover under half, and the rest lacks a known reason. That table supplies the V and J calls and clone size; D and trimming were determined from the DNA. The sample yields 100,000 to 120,000 clones; around 83% were counted once. The leading ten clones occupy less than 5% of the sample.

What the work shows at the level of the full study, not this receptor alone: The amount of clinical and demographic metadata varied by source and participant and was provided uncurated.

With respect to this clone: What antigen it recognizes has not been identified. No clone much larger than this one lies a single base away; base qualities are absent.

The specimen sequenced was peripheral blood. This receptor was obtained from a woman aged 65 to 85 with acute or convalescent COVID-19. The chain couples TRBV5-4 to TRBJ2-4, and TRBD1 aligns with 9 junction nucleotides. The CDR3 amino acid sequence is: CASSLAPGQGAKNIQYF. The nucleotide sequence reads as follows: TGTGCCAGCAGCTTGGCCCCGGGACAGGGCGCCAAAAACATTCAGTACTTC.